The 26 T cell receptor beta chains reported below all come from one sample, sequenced in a study of shared clonotypes between healthy human individuals. Assay used: immunoSEQ multiplex PCR; TCRdb lists only in-frame clones, some missing. The sample gives 650,000 to 750,000 clones, about 78% of which show up once; 1.5% to 2% is in the top ten. Sequencing was carried out using memory CD4+ T cells sorted from blood. Stated subset: CD45RA-negative fraction. The receptors come from a woman in her 30s in good health.

The CDR3 DNA sequence: TGTGCCAGCAGTTACTCGCAGAGAAGTACCTACGAGCAGTACTTC. As protein: CASSYSQRSTYEQYF. V is TRBV6-5 and J is TRBJ2-7; D not resolved. The CDR3 spans 15 residues. CDR1 and CDR2 (germline): MNHEY, SVGAGI. The V end lost 0 bases, the J end lost 2 bases, and 11 bases lay between the germline ends.

The chain links TRBV10-2 to TRBJ2-3, with TRBD1 matching 7 bases. Germline trimming cut 6 bases from V and 1 base from J; bases unmatched to any gene: 10. The CDR3 covers 16 residues. CDR1 WSHSY and CDR2 SAAADI come from the germline V gene. CDR3 DNA: TGCGCCAGCAGGCGGCACAGGGGATTCGGCACAGATACGCAGTATTTT. It specifies CASRRHRGFGTDTQYF.

The chain links TRBV5-1 to TRBJ2-3; the match to TRBD2 covers 10 bases. CDR3 length: 16 residues. The ends lost 1 base at V and 6 bases at J; junction bases unmatched: 8. In germline, CDR1 is SGHRS, CDR2 YFSETQ. CDR3 sequence reads: CASSLSLAGVSDTQYF. CDR3 in DNA: TGCGCCAGCAGCTTGAGTCTAGCGGGAGTCTCCGATACGCAGTATTTT.

The chain joins TRBV4-2 to TRBJ2-7; tentative D call: TRBD1 (5 bases). The V end lost 1 base, the J end lost 3 bases, and 13 bases lay between the germline ends. Germline CDR1 reads LGHNA; CDR2 reads YNFKEQ. This CDR3 spans 15 amino acids. CDR3 nucleotide sequence: TGTGCCAGCAGCCAAGGTACCACAGGAGACTACGAGCAGTACTTC. This sequence encodes CASSQGTTGDYEQYF.

Note on this clone: Other DNA sequences within the sample encode an identical CDR3. The chain combines TRBV5-1 with TRBJ2-1; a weak D match, TRBD2 (5 bases). V lost 1 base and J lost 3, with 11 bases in between. The CDR3 extends over 15 amino acids. The germline gives CDR1 SGHRS, CDR2 YFSETQ. CDR3 amino acids: CASSLSSGSYNEQFF. CDR3 DNA: TGCGCCAGCAGCTTGTCGAGCGGAAGCTACAATGAGCAGTTCTTC.

The chain uses TRBV11-3 and TRBJ2-7; D is unresolved. V lost 5 bases and J lost 3, with 11 bases in between. CDR1 and CDR2 (germline): SGHNT, YENEEA. There are 13 residues in the CDR3. CDR3 nucleotides: TGTGCCAGCAGCCTGGGATCAATCTACGAGCAGTACTTC. Amino acid sequence: CASSLGSIYEQYF.

This clone appeared a few times. J is TRBJ1-4 and V is TRBV5-1, with no clear D. V was cut by 4 bases and J by 4 bases, with 11 bases left in between. The CDR3 has 14 residues. Per germline, CDR1 SGHRS and CDR2 YFSETQ. CDR3 coding DNA: TGCGCCAGCAGCCCAAGGGTAGATAATGAAAAACTGTTTTTT. Protein sequence: CASSPRVDNEKLFF.

The chain uses TRBV7-7 and TRBJ2-3; 10 bases are shared with TRBD2. The germline CDR1 and CDR2 sequences are SSHAT and FNYEAQ (reference sequence). The CDR3 is 15 residues long. J lost 2 bases, V lost 2 bases, and 1 base had no gene match. CDR3 sequence (DNA): TGTGCCAGCAGCTTAACTAGCGGGATCACAGATACGCAGTATTTT. Protein product: CASSLTSGITDTQYF.

J is TRBJ2-5 and V is TRBV12-5, with 9 bases lining up with TRBD2. CDR1 is LGHNT, CDR2 FRNRAP, per germline. V dropped 1 base and J dropped 1; count of bases not matched to a gene: 4. The CDR3 contains 16 residues. As DNA, the CDR3 is TGTGCTAGTGGTTTGGGAACTAGCGGGCTCCAAGAGACCCAGTACTTC. Translating gives CASGLGTSGLQETQYF.

About this clone itself: Within the sample, other DNA sequences also encode this same CDR3. This chain joins TRBV15 and TRBJ1-3; D is ambiguous. This CDR3 has 14 amino acids. Trimming pared 0 bases from V and 1 base from J, leaving 4 bases between. In germline, CDR1 is LNHNV, CDR2 YYDKDF (reference sequence). Written as DNA, the CDR3 is TGTGCCACCAGCAGAGATGTTTCTGGAAACACCATATATTTT. Amino acids: CATSRDVSGNTIYF.

The CDR3 bases are TGTGCCACCAAAGGGGGGACAGGGGGTTACGAGCAGTACTTC. Its protein is CATKGGTGGYEQYF. The genes are TRBV6-1 and TRBJ2-5; TRBD1 matches at 11 bases. Near its end, the DNA agrees better with TRBJ2-7, so the J call may be wrong. The germline V gene encodes CDR1 MNHNS and CDR2 SASEGT. The CDR3 covers 14 residues.

The gene calls are TRBV5-1 and TRBJ1-5, with D possibly TRBD1 on 5 matching bases. The CDR3 spans 15 residues. The germline CDR1 and CDR2 sequences are SGHRS and YFSETQ. V lost 3 bases and J lost 4, with 14 bases in between. The CDR3 region has the DNA TGCGCCAGCAGCTCCCGGGACCGAAGTAATCAGCCCCAGCATTTT. Encoded protein: CASSSRDRSNQPQHF.

V is TRBV7-9 and J is TRBJ2-6; no firm D call. V shed 3 bases and J shed 4 bases, with 10 bases lying between them. The CDR3 runs 15 residues. Per germline, CDR1 SEHNR and CDR2 FQNEAQ (reference sequence). CDR3 DNA: TGTGCCAGCAGCTTGGATGGCCAAGGGGCCAACGTCCTGACTTTC. Amino acids: CASSLDGQGANVLTF.

This clone has at least ten counts. The chain employs TRBV15 and TRBJ2-5; 10 nucleotides agree with TRBD1. With 1 base clipped from V and 0 bases from J, the junction kept 2 bases outside the gene matches. The CDR3 is 16 amino acids. Germline V gene data show CDR1 as LNHNV and CDR2 as YYDKDF (reference sequence). DNA of the CDR3: TGTGCCACCAGCAGAGGACAGGGGGCCTACCAAGAGACCCAGTACTTC. Translation gives CATSRGQGAYQETQYF.

This rearrangement joins TRBV21-1 to TRBJ1-2. TRBV21-1 is a listed pseudogene. The CDR3 spans 15 residues. The CDR3 sequence: CATRTRAAVYYGYTF. The CDR3 DNA reads TGTGCCACACGGACCCGGGCAGCGGTTTACTATGGCTACACCTTC.

This clone was seen only once. Other DNA variants within this sample encode the same CDR3. The rearrangement uses TRBV2 and TRBJ2-1; 7 bases fit TRBD2. From germline, CDR1 is SNHLY and CDR2 FYNNEI. J was trimmed by 4 bases and V by 7 bases; bases with no gene match: 4. There are 13 residues in the CDR3. The CDR3 spells CASTSGTYNEQFF. The CDR3, as DNA: TGTGCCAGCACTAGCGGAACATACAATGAGCAGTTCTTC.

This sequence joins TRBV14 and TRBJ2-3; 10 nucleotides agree with TRBD2. Germline V CDR1 and CDR2: SGHDN, FVKESK. With V trimmed by 2 bases and J by 0 bases, 5 bases remained unmatched. CDR3 length: 17 amino acids. Written as DNA, the CDR3 is TGTGCCAGCAGCCAACCCTTGACTAGCGGGAGCACAGATACGCAGTATTTT. Residues: CASSQPLTSGSTDTQYF.

This clone qualifies as medium-sized (0.01 to 0.1%). The gene calls are TRBV6-1 and TRBJ2-2; TRBD1 aligns across 7 bases. Trimming at V came to 10 bases and at J to 5 bases, leaving 7 bases not matched to a gene. Germline values: CDR1 MNHNS, CDR2 SASEGT. The CDR3 contains 13 residues. DNA for the CDR3: TGTGCCACATCAGGGGGTTTAACCGGGGAGCTGTTTTTT. It encodes CATSGGLTGELFF.

This clone was seen a few times. Other DNA sequences in this specimen translate into the identical CDR3. V is TRBV5-1 and J is TRBJ2-7; TRBD2 aligns across 12 bases. The trim removed 3 bases at V and 3 bases at J, leaving 1 base unmatched. From germline, CDR1 is SGHRS and CDR2 YFSETQ. CDR3 length: 14 amino acids. CDR3 DNA sequence: TGCGCCAGCAGCTGGACTAGCGGGGTCTACGAGCAGTACTTC. It encodes CASSWTSGVYEQYF.

V and J are TRBV27 and TRBJ1-2, with TRBD1 as a possible D gene (6 bases). CDR1 is MNHEY and CDR2 is SMNVEV in the germline V gene (reference sequence). The CDR3 is 11 amino acids. V lost 8 bases and J lost 8, with 12 bases in between. The CDR3 spells CASYREGGYTF. The CDR3 DNA reads as TGTGCCAGCTACAGGGAGGGAGGCTACACCTTC.

The rearrangement joins TRBV6-1 to TRBJ2-5; no firm D call. The germline gives CDR1 MNHNS, CDR2 SASEGT. Trimming removed 2 bases from V and 5 bases from J, with 15 bases in between. The CDR3 has 15 residues. The CDR3 sequence: CASSEPWARSETQYF. DNA of the CDR3: TGTGCCAGCAGTGAACCCTGGGCCCGCTCGGAGACCCAGTACTTC.

About this clone itself: The identical CDR3 is also encoded by other nucleotide sequences in the sample. V usage is TRBV5-1 and J usage is TRBJ2-1; 9 bases line up with TRBD1. V gave up 0 bases and J gave up 6 bases; unmatched junction bases: 4. The length of the CDR3 is 15 residues. Per germline, CDR1 SGHRS and CDR2 YFSETQ. CDR3 in amino acids: CASSLGDRDGNEQFF. Written as DNA, the CDR3 is TGCGCCAGCAGCTTGGGGGACAGGGATGGCAATGAGCAGTTCTTC.

The CDR3 DNA sequence: TGTGCCAGCAGTTTAGTGGGAGTAGGTCACAATGAGCAGTTCTTC. Translating it yields CASSLVGVGHNEQFF. The chain carries TRBV28 and TRBJ2-1; a weak D match, TRBD2 (5 bases). Germline CDR1 and CDR2: MDHEN and SYDVKM. Between the trimmed V and J ends, which lost 2 bases and 5 bases, there was a span of 13 bases. This CDR3 spans 15 amino acids.

This chain links TRBV7-2 with TRBJ2-5, with D uncertain. The ends were cut back, 3 bases at V and 0 bases at J, with 11 bases in the middle. Germline V gene data show CDR1 as SGHTA and CDR2 as FQGNSA. CDR3 length equals 15 residues. The chain's CDR3 is CASSLVGINQETQYF. CDR3 DNA sequence: TGTGCCAGCAGCTTGGTGGGGATAAACCAAGAGACCCAGTACTTC.

The V call is TRBV10-3, the J call TRBJ2-6; TRBD1 matches at 8 bases. The germline V gene encodes CDR1 ENHRY and CDR2 SYGVKD. This CDR3 is 16 amino acids long. V was pared by 11 bases and J by 0 bases, with 9 bases of the junction left unmatched. The CDR3 coding sequence is TGTGCCTCCCACCCAGGGGGCAGCTCTGGGGCCAACGTCCTGACTTTC. Residues: CASHPGGSSGANVLTF.

V gene TRBV12-1 combines with J gene TRBJ1-3; the table assigns TRBD1, which was not confirmed against the DNA. TRBV12-1 is assigned pseudogene status. The CDR3 length is 15 residues. CDR3 DNA sequence: TGTGCCAGCAGCTTTGCTGCAGGTTGGAGAAACACCATATATTTT. This sequence encodes CASSFAAGWRNTIYF.